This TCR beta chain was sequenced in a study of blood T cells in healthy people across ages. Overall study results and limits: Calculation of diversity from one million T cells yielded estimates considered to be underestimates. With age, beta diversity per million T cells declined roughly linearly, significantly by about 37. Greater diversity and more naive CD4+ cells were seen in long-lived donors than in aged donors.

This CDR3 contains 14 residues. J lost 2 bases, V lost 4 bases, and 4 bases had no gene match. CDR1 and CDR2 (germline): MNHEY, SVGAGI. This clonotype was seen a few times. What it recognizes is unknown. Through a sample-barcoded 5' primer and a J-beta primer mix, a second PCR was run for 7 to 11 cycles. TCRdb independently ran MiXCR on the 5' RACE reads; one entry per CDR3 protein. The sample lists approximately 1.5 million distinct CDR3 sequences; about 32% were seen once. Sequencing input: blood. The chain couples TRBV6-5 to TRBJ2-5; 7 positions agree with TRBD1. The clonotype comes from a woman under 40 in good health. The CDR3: CASSSPGQQETQYF. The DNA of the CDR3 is TGTGCCAGCAGTTCTCCGGGACAGCAAGAGACCCAGTACTTC.